The T cell receptor (beta chain) described here comes from a study of control samples from healthy donors and cancer patients. Sequencing was performed with immunoSEQ multiplex PCR; in TCRdb, only in-frame clones are kept and a portion is missing. The sample yields some 40,000 clones, around 94% seen once. Germline V gene sequence: CDR1 MDHEN, CDR2 SYDVKM. This CDR3 has 14 residues. Trimming removed 8 bases at V and 5 bases at J, with 13 bases between. The rearrangement uses TRBV28 and TRBJ1-6; D might be TRBD1 (6 bases). Sequences were obtained from blood. The receptor was derived from a man aged 60 to 69 in good health. The CDR3, as DNA: TGTGCCAGCCTCAAGGGGGGGGATAATTCACCCCTCCACTTT. It translates to CASLKGGDNSPLHF.